This T cell receptor beta chain was captured by sequencing in a study of blood T cell repertoires in COVID-19. Trimming took off 5 bases at V and 2 bases at J, with 8 bases between the two ends. Germline lookup yields CDR1 KGHSH and CDR2 LQKENI. The CDR3 has 13 residues. Original processing notes: Amplification from reference gene primers served as the basis for estimated nucleated cell counts. Sequencing was performed with immunoSEQ multiplex PCR; in TCRdb, only in-frame clones are kept and a portion is missing. D and trimming come from the DNA, and the V and J calls and clone size come from that table. Counted here are about 480,000 clones, about nine tenths occurring once; the ten biggest clones make up roughly 8.5%.

The sequenced sample was PBMCs or T cells enriched from blood (not recorded which). This sequence originates from a woman in her sixties who had recovered from COVID-19. V is TRBV18 and J is TRBJ2-3, with a tentative D call TRBD1 (6 bases). This chain's CDR3 is CASSGDTTDTQYF. CDR3 coding DNA: TGTGCCAGCTCAGGGGACACCACAGATACGCAGTATTTT.